This is a list of T cell receptor beta chains from one sample in a study of blood T cells in healthy people across ages. TCRdb passed the 5' RACE reads through MiXCR, listing each CDR3 protein once. The sample holds approximately 800,000 distinct CDR3 sequences, 55% to 75% seen once. The specimen was blood. The receptors were sampled from a man aged 25 to 45 in good health. Each CDR3 is given with its conserved first and last residue. Fields, in order: CDR3 DNA, CDR3 protein, J gene, V gene, D gene, clone size. D genes are given only for firm matches. Part of the rows lack a size; the others show once, few, many or a class for expanded clones.

TGTGCCATCAGTGGGGGGTTAGGATCCTACAATGAGCAGTTCTTC | CAISGGLGSYNEQFF | TRBJ2-1 | TRBV10-3 | - | -
TGTGCCAGCAGTTTACGTGGGAGAGGGTACTACGAGCAGTACTTC | CASSLRGRGYYEQYF | TRBJ2-7 | TRBV27 | - | -
TGCGCCAGCAGCACAGGGGCCGGAGATACGCAGTATTTT | CASSTGAGDTQYF | TRBJ2-3 | TRBV5-1 | TRBD1 | -
TGCGCCAGCAGCTGGACAGGTCCGGACTACGAGCAGTACTTC | CASSWTGPDYEQYF | TRBJ2-7 | TRBV5-1 | TRBD1 | few
TGTGCCAGCAGCTTAGGCTGGGCCAGGCTTGAGCAGTACTTC | CASSLGWARLEQYF | TRBJ2-5 | TRBV13 | - | -
TGTGCCAGCAGCCAGGCGGAGCGCGGAGAGACCCAGTACTTC | CASSQAERGETQYF | TRBJ2-5 | TRBV4-2 | - | -
TGTGCCAGCAGCGCGTCCCTCAGTAGGACCTACGAGCAGTACTTC | CASSASLSRTYEQYF | TRBJ2-7 | TRBV9 | - | few
TGTGCCAGCTCGCTTAAACAGGAGGGTACGCAGTATTTT | CASSLKQEGTQYF | TRBJ2-3 | TRBV18 | - | -
TGTGCCAGCATCCAGTCCGGAAGGAGGCTCTATGGCTACACCTTC | CASIQSGRRLYGYTF | TRBJ1-2 | TRBV7-2 | - | -
TGCAGCTTGGGACTAGCGGAGGCCAATGAGCAGTTCTTC | CSLGLAEANEQFF | TRBJ2-1 | TRBV29-1 | TRBD2 | -
TGTGCCAGCAGTTACGACAGGGCCACTGAAGCTTTCTTT | CASSYDRATEAFF | TRBJ1-1 | TRBV6-5 | TRBD1 | -
TGTGCCACCAGCAGCGGTACGATTGGTCCCAAAAACATTCAGTACTTC | CATSSGTIGPKNIQYF | TRBJ2-4 | TRBV15 | - | -
TGTGCCAGCAGAGACTCTAGCGGGGGATACGAGCAGTACTTC | CASRDSSGGYEQYF | TRBJ2-7 | TRBV6-6 | TRBD2 | -
TGCAGTGCTAGAGCTTTCAGGGGGAACTACGAGCAGTACTTC | CSARAFRGNYEQYF | TRBJ2-7 | TRBV20-1 | TRBD1 | few
TGCGCCAGCAGCTTGACCCTACAAACAGGACAGGGCCGTGGGTGGAATGAGCAGTTCTTC | CASSLTLQTGQGRGWNEQFF | TRBJ2-1 | TRBV5-1 | TRBD1 | -
TGTGCCAGCAGCTTAGTCGATGGGCGGGGTGGTATCACAGATACGCAGTATTTT | CASSLVDGRGGITDTQYF | TRBJ2-3 | TRBV7-8 | - | -
TGTGCCATCAGTGAGTCGGGGAACCGGGAGACCCAGTACTTC | CAISESGNRETQYF | TRBJ2-5 | TRBV10-3 | - | -
TGTGCCAGCAGTGACCCTAACAACGCTAACTATGGCTACACCTTC | CASSDPNNANYGYTF | TRBJ1-2 | TRBV6-2/TRBV6-3 | - | -
TGCAGTGCTAGAGTTCGAGACCCGAGGAATGAGCAGTTCTTC | CSARVRDPRNEQFF | TRBJ2-1 | TRBV20-1 | - | few
TGCGCCAGCAGCTTGAGATTACCCAACACAGATACGCAGTATTTT | CASSLRLPNTDTQYF | TRBJ2-3 | TRBV5-1 | - | -
TGTGCCAGCAGACGGGACACAGGATTGGACATTCAGTACTTC | CASRRDTGLDIQYF | TRBJ2-4 | TRBV7-9 | - | -
TGCAGCGTTGTGGCGGCCACCTACGAGCAGTACTTC | CSVVAATYEQYF | TRBJ2-7 | TRBV29-1 | - | -
TGCAGCGTTGTGATCTCCGGGGCCAAAAACATTCAGTACTTC | CSVVISGAKNIQYF | TRBJ2-4 | TRBV29-1 | - | -
TGCAGCGGAACCGGGACAGGCTGCGAGCAGTACTTC | CSGTGTGCEQYF | TRBJ2-7 | TRBV29-1 | TRBD1 | -
TGTGCCAGCAGTTCCCCACCTGGGGGCTACACCTTC | CASSSPPGGYTF | TRBJ1-2 | TRBV6-5 | - | -
TGTGCCATCTCCGTGAACGCTCGACACAGGGGTGGAGCGGGAGGCTACGAGCAGTACTTC | CAISVNARHRGGAGGYEQYF | TRBJ2-7 | TRBV10-3 | TRBD2 | -
TGTGCCAGCGCCGGGACTAGTATTTCTGGGGCCAACGTCCTGACTTTC | CASAGTSISGANVLTF | TRBJ2-6 | TRBV25-1 | TRBD2 | -
TGTGCCAGCAAGGAGGAGGGTACCAAAAACATTCAGTACTTC | CASKEEGTKNIQYF | TRBJ2-4 | TRBV6-5 | - | few
TGTGCCAGCAGCGTAAATCTAGGGCGGGATGGCAATGAGCAGTTCTTC | CASSVNLGRDGNEQFF | TRBJ2-1 | TRBV9 | - | -
TGCAGTGCTTGGGACACACTATCGAACACCCAGTACTTC | CSAWDTLSNTQYF | TRBJ2-5 | TRBV20-1 | - | -
TGCGCCAGCAGTTGGGGAGAGGGGCATGAGCAGTTCTTC | CASSWGEGHEQFF | TRBJ2-1 | TRBV5-1 | - | -
TGTGCCATCCGAACAGGCTTCGCATCCTACGAGCAGTACTTC | CAIRTGFASYEQYF | TRBJ2-7 | TRBV10-3 | - | few
TGTGCCAGCTCACCGGCAGCCTCCTACGAGCAGTACTTC | CASSPAASYEQYF | TRBJ2-7 | TRBV18 | - | -
TGTGCCAGCAGCTACGTGGGGCTCTCAGATTTAAATGAGCAGTTCTTC | CASSYVGLSDLNEQFF | TRBJ2-1 | TRBV9 | - | -
TGTGCCAGCAGTGACTATCATACTGATAGCAATCAGCCCCAGCATTTT | CASSDYHTDSNQPQHF | TRBJ1-5 | TRBV2 | - | -
TGCAGTGCTAGATGGTGGGGCTACACCTTC | CSARWWGYTF | TRBJ1-2 | TRBV20-1 | - | -